This is a list of T cell receptor beta chains from one sample in a study of T cell responses to AZD1222 COVID-19 vaccine. Data came from immunoSEQ multiplex PCR; TCRdb stores just in-frame clones and leaves some out. The sample contains about 260,000 clones, 85% to 95% of which appear only once. The specimen was peripheral blood, collected on day 0 of AZD1222 vaccination. The origin of the receptors is an adult in good health. The CDR3 runs from the conserved cysteine through the conserved F or W. The order of the fields is clone size, V gene, J gene, D gene, CDR3 DNA, CDR3 protein. D genes are given only for firm matches. Clone size is not always given. Where it is, it says once, few, many or a class for expanded clones.

-	TRBV6-1	TRBJ1-2	-	TGTGCCAGCAGTGAATCTACGCTATATGGCTACACCTTC	CASSESTLYGYTF
-	TRBV24-1	TRBJ1-2	-	TGTGCCACCAGTGATGGGAGGGCGGGAGACTATGGCTACACCTTC	CATSDGRAGDYGYTF
-	TRBV5-1	TRBJ1-2	TRBD1	TGCGCCAGCAGCTTGACCGGGGGACAGGAGACGGGCTACACCTTC	CASSLTGGQETGYTF
-	TRBV7-3	TRBJ1-1	-	TGTGCCAGCAGCTTAACGCGGGAGGACACTGAAGCTTTCTTT	CASSLTREDTEAFF
-	TRBV6-5	TRBJ1-1	-	TGTGCCAGCAGAGGGACCGACGAACTGAACACTGAAGCTTTCTTT	CASRGTDELNTEAFF
-	TRBV19	TRBJ1-3	-	TGTGCCAGTAGTCCGAGTGACATCACTGGAAACACCATATATTTT	CASSPSDITGNTIYF
once	TRBV10-2	TRBJ2-3	-	TGCGCCAGCAGTGAACGGCCCCCAAGGACAGATACGCAGTATTTT	CASSERPPRTDTQYF
-	TRBV30	TRBJ1-5	-	TGTGCCTGGAGTGAAAGGGGTACCCAGCCCCAGCATTTT	CAWSERGTQPQHF
-	TRBV4-1	TRBJ2-6	-	TGCGCCAGCAGCCTGGACGGTGGTGGGGCCAACGTCCTGACTTTC	CASSLDGGGANVLTF
-	TRBV29-1	TRBJ2-7	TRBD1	TGCAGCGTTCTTACAGGGGGCTTGGGCGAGCAGTACTTC	CSVLTGGLGEQYF
-	TRBV5-1	TRBJ1-5	-	TGCGCCAGCAGCTTTGGGGGGGATCAGCCCCAGCATTTT	CASSFGGDQPQHF
once	TRBV12-3/TRBV12-4	TRBJ1-1	-	TGTGCCAGCAGTTCCAGGGTCAACACTGAAGCTTTCTTT	CASSSRVNTEAFF
-	TRBV5-4	TRBJ1-3	-	TGTGCCAGCAGCTTGGATATGAATGGAAACACCATATATTTT	CASSLDMNGNTIYF
-	TRBV7-9	TRBJ1-6	TRBD1	TGTGCCAGCCGGACAGGGCGCTCACCCCTCCACTTT	CASRTGRSPLHF
once	TRBV2	TRBJ1-1	TRBD1	TGTGCCAGCAGTGATACAGGGGGGCAGGCTTTCTTT	CASSDTGGQAFF
-	TRBV20-1	TRBJ1-2	-	TGCAGTGCTTTGTCAGGGGATGGCTACACCTTC	CSALSGDGYTF
-	TRBV5-1	TRBJ1-3	-	TGCGCCAGCAGCTTGGTCTCGGACTCTGGAAACACCATATATTTT	CASSLVSDSGNTIYF
-	TRBV7-8	TRBJ1-3	-	TGTGCCAGCAGCCCAGGGTTGTCCCGGAACAGGGTATATTTT	CASSPGLSRNRVYF
-	TRBV3-1/TRBV3-2	TRBJ2-3	-	TGTGCCAGCAGCCAAGGAAGCCTGAGCACAGATACGCAGTATTTT	CASSQGSLSTDTQYF
-	TRBV28	TRBJ1-6	-	TGTGCCAGCAGTTTGGGCCTATCGGCCCATTCACCCCTCCACTTT	CASSLGLSAHSPLHF
-	TRBV2	TRBJ1-4	TRBD1	TGTGCCAGCATGGGACAGGGGTACGAAAAACTGTTTTTT	CASMGQGYEKLFF
-	TRBV19	TRBJ1-4	TRBD1	TGTGCCAGTAGTAGGGGGCCCGCCGGGACAGGGTTCGGTGAAAAACTGTTTTTT	CASSRGPAGTGFGEKLFF
-	TRBV3-1/TRBV3-2	TRBJ2-1	TRBD2	TGTGCCAGCAGCCAAGGGATCCTAGCGGGGACTAATGAGCAGTTCTTC	CASSQGILAGTNEQFF
-	TRBV5-1	TRBJ2-2	-	TGCGCCAGCAGCCGGGCAGGCACCGGGGAGCTGTTTTTT	CASSRAGTGELFF
-	TRBV28	TRBJ2-2	TRBD2	TGTGCCAGCAGTCCCCGCAGCGGGAGGGCCGGGGGCGGGGAGCTGTTTTTT	CASSPRSGRAGGGELFF
-	TRBV2	TRBJ2-1	-	TGTGCCAGCAGTGAGTGGGGGAATGAGCAGTTCTTC	CASSEWGNEQFF
-	TRBV9	TRBJ2-7	-	TGTGCCAGCAGCGTAAACTCCAGGGAAGTTGACGAGCAGTACTTC	CASSVNSREVDEQYF
-	TRBV19	TRBJ1-3	TRBD1	TGTGCCAGTAGTGGACAGGGGGCAGGAACTGGAAACACCATATATTTT	CASSGQGAGTGNTIYF
-	TRBV4-3	TRBJ2-5	TRBD2	TGCGCCAGCAGCCAAGAGTGGGGATTCGGGACTAGCGGGTTTGGGGGAGAGACCCAGTACTTC	CASSQEWGFGTSGFGGETQYF
-	TRBV7-9	TRBJ2-2	-	TGTGCCAGCAGCTCGTCCCTACGCAGGAACCCCGGGGAGCTGTTTTTT	CASSSSLRRNPGELFF
-	TRBV5-6	TRBJ1-4	-	TGTGCCAGCAGCTTAACAGGGACCCAGGCTAATGAAAAACTGTTTTTT	CASSLTGTQANEKLFF
-	TRBV7-6	TRBJ2-2	-	TGTGCCAGCAGCCCGTCGGGGGCCGCGAACACCGGGGAGCTGTTTTTT	CASSPSGAANTGELFF
-	TRBV28	TRBJ2-2	-	TGTGCCAGCGGAAGTAACACCGGGGAGCTGTTTTTT	CASGSNTGELFF
medium-sized	TRBV2	TRBJ1-4	-	TGTGCCACCCTTGGGGTGGGAAAACTGTTTTTT	CATLGVGKLFF
-	TRBV18	TRBJ2-1	-	TGTGCCAGCTCACGAGACATGGGGGGACAGCCTTACAATGAGCAGTTCTTC	CASSRDMGGQPYNEQFF
many	TRBV7-9	TRBJ1-1	TRBD1	TGTGCCGCCACGACAGGGTACACTGAAGCTTTCTTT	CAATTGYTEAFF
-	TRBV23-1	TRBJ1-1	TRBD1	TGCGCCAGCAGTCGCCCTCCCGGGGACAGTCTCCCGGAAGCTTTCTTT	CASSRPPGDSLPEAFF
-	TRBV28	TRBJ1-3	-	TGTGCCAGCAGTTCACCTGACTCTGGAAACACCATATATTTT	CASSSPDSGNTIYF
-	TRBV28	TRBJ2-3	-	TGTGCCAGCAGTCTAGCCCAGGGCGGAGGAGATACGCAGTATTTT	CASSLAQGGGDTQYF
-	TRBV12-1	TRBJ2-1	-	TGTGCCAGCAGCTCCCACTCCGTACTAGCGGGGGGACCGGCCGAGTTCTTC	CASSSHSVLAGGPAEFF